This note documents a single T cell receptor (beta chain) sequence. Use of 60 Vbeta and 13 Jbeta primers characterized the PCR. Assay used: immunoSEQ multiplex PCR; TCRdb lists only in-frame clones, some missing. The sample includes some 120,000 clones, just under 75% seen only once; the top ten take about 2%. The entry originates in a study of cytomegalovirus exposure and HLA in healthy donors. V dropped 7 bases and J dropped 2 bases, with 12 bases sitting between them. The CDR3 contains 14 residues. Germline lookup yields CDR1 LNHDA and CDR2 SQIVND (reference sequence). The sequenced sample was PBMCs. V and J are TRBV19 and TRBJ1-5; D is unresolved. The clonotype originates from a human donor in good health. CDR3 sequence reads: CASTPQRGNQPQHF. Here the CDR3 DNA reads TGTGCCAGTACCCCCCAGAGGGGCAATCAGCCCCAGCATTTT.